The 13 T cell receptor beta chains below all came from one sample that was sequenced in a study of beta chain features in type 1 diabetes. All of the isolated RNA was reverse transcribed, so expressed TCRB transcripts were sequenced. The protocol was immunoSEQ multiplex PCR, while the TCRdb copy is restricted to in-frame clones and leaves out a portion. The sample shows under 450,000 clones, about 15% of them seen only once. Sequenced: naive CD4+ T cells from blood. These TCRs come from a man younger than 40 in good health.

V gene TRBV7-2 combines with J gene TRBJ2-5; D uncertain. V was pared by 5 bases and J by 5 bases, with 18 bases between. From germline, CDR1 is SGHTA and CDR2 FQGNSA. The CDR3 runs to 15 residues. CDR3 DNA sequence: TGTGCCAGCAGCACCGAGCCCCGTCGGTCGGAGACCCAGTACTTC. Amino acids: CASSTEPRRSETQYF.

This clone has just a few counts. V usage is TRBV9 and J usage is TRBJ1-2; D gene uncertain. CDR1 and CDR2 from the germline V gene are SGDLS and YYNGEE. This CDR3 is built from 12 residues. The V and J ends lost 3 bases and 5 bases respectively, with 8 bases between them. CDR3 sequence (DNA): TGTGCCAGCAGCGCCCTGGGTTATGGCTACACCTTC. Encoded protein: CASSALGYGYTF.

The V and J genes are TRBV9 and TRBJ2-7; D gene ambiguous. The CDR3 consists of 16 residues. Germline CDR1 is SGDLS and CDR2 is YYNGEE. V lost 0 bases and J lost 4, with 17 bases in between. Here the CDR3 reads CASSVGSELGRYEQYF. The CDR3 region has the DNA TGTGCCAGCAGCGTAGGATCAGAGCTAGGACGGTACGAGCAGTACTTC.

This rearrangement joins TRBV27 to TRBJ2-3; 8 nucleotides agree with TRBD1. V lost 5 bases to trimming and J lost 3 bases; unmatched junction nucleotides: 10. CDR1 is MNHEY, CDR2 SMNVEV, per germline (reference sequence). The CDR3 totals 16 residues. Here the CDR3 reads CASSGLRGPRTDTQYF. CDR3 DNA sequence: TGTGCCAGCAGTGGACTCAGGGGGCCAAGGACAGATACGCAGTATTTT.

The chain recombines TRBV7-2 with TRBJ2-3, with no clear D. The CDR3 loop spans 15 amino acids. Germline lookup yields CDR1 SGHTA and CDR2 FQGNSA. Between the trimmed V and J ends, which lost 5 bases and 2 bases, there was a span of 14 bases. The CDR3 spells CASSRASGVTDTQYF. CDR3 bases: TGTGCCAGCAGCCGGGCTTCCGGAGTCACAGATACGCAGTATTTT.

Turning to this clone: The identical CDR3 is also encoded by other nucleotide sequences in the sample. The DNA for the CDR3 is TGCAGTGCTAGGTCGAATGAGCAGTTCTTC. The encoded protein is CSARSNEQFF. V gene TRBV20-1 combines with J gene TRBJ2-1; the D is unclear. Germline CDR1 DFQATT, CDR2 SNEGSKA (reference sequence). V was pared by 3 bases and J by 7 bases, with 4 bases between. The CDR3 has 10 residues.

The V gene is TRBV5-6, the J gene TRBJ2-1; D remains ambiguous. Germline-derived CDR1 and CDR2 are SGHDT and YYEEEE. Trimming took 2 bases from V and 13 from J, leaving 13 bases between them. CDR3 length equals 12 residues. Here the CDR3 DNA reads TGTGCCAGCAGCTTAAGTTCAATAGAACAGTTCTTC. Translated, it gives CASSLSSIEQFF.

There are a few counts of this clone. The chain recombines TRBV7-6 with TRBJ2-5; tentatively, D is TRBD2 (6 bases). The CDR3 consists of 14 residues. Germline V CDR1 and CDR2: SGHVS, FNYEAQ. V lost 1 base to trimming and J lost 5 bases, with 11 bases between them. CDR3 sequence (DNA): TGTGCCAGCAGCTTAGTTTCGGCGGGGGAGACCCAGTACTTC. Its protein product is CASSLVSAGETQYF.

The CDR3 region is CASSQEGQRGMSGELFF. CDR3 in DNA: TGCGCCAGCAGCCAAGAGGGCCAGCGGGGGATGTCCGGGGAGCTGTTTTTT. V usage is TRBV4-3 and J usage is TRBJ2-2, with TRBD2 matching 8 bases. V was clipped by 0 bases and J by 6 bases; unmatched bases: 9. CDR3 length equals 17 residues. Germline V gene sequence: CDR1 LGHNA, CDR2 YSLEER.

This clone was seen only a few times. CDR3 sequence (DNA): TGTGCCAGTAGTACATCTGAGGAGACCCAGTACTTC. Amino acids: CASSTSEETQYF. The genes are TRBV19 and TRBJ2-5, with D uncertain. Germline V CDR1 and CDR2: LNHDA, SQIVND (reference sequence). Trimming took 4 bases from V and 5 from J, leaving 8 bases between them. This CDR3 region has 12 residues.

The chain is built from TRBV2 and TRBJ1-1; D may be TRBD1 (6 bases). Trimming took 7 bases from V and 8 from J, leaving 14 bases between them. The CDR3 is made up of 12 amino acids. CDR1 is SNHLY, CDR2 FYNNEI, per germline. Here the CDR3 DNA reads TGTGCCAGCACGATAGGGGGAGAAGAAGCTTTCTTT. This codes for CASTIGGEEAFF. Full variable domain (rest looked up from reference TRBV2 and TRBJ1-1): EPEVTQTPSHQVTQMGQEVILRCVPISNHLYFYWYRQILGQKVEFLVSFYNNEISEKSEIFDDQFSVERPDGSNFTLKIRSTKLEDSAMYFCASTIGGEEAFFGQGTRLTVV.

This clone was detected only a few times. This chain uses TRBV10-3 with TRBJ1-1, with D tentatively TRBD1 (5 bases). The germline V gene encodes CDR1 ENHRY and CDR2 SYGVKD. CDR3 length equals 14 residues. The V end was cut by 0 bases, the J end by 5 bases, with 10 bases between. The CDR3 nucleotides are TGTGCCATCAGTGAGTCGGGGGGTTGGACTGAAGCTTTCTTT. Translated, it gives CAISESGGWTEAFF.

The chain is built from TRBV4-1 and TRBJ1-5; D unclear. The ends were cut back, 1 base at V and 9 bases at J, with 13 bases in the middle. The CDR3 has 14 amino acids. Germline V CDR1 and CDR2: MGHRA, YSYEKL. CDR3 nucleotides: TGCGCCAGCAGCCAAGTACCCTACGCGGGGCCCCAGCATTTT. It codes for CASSQVPYAGPQHF.